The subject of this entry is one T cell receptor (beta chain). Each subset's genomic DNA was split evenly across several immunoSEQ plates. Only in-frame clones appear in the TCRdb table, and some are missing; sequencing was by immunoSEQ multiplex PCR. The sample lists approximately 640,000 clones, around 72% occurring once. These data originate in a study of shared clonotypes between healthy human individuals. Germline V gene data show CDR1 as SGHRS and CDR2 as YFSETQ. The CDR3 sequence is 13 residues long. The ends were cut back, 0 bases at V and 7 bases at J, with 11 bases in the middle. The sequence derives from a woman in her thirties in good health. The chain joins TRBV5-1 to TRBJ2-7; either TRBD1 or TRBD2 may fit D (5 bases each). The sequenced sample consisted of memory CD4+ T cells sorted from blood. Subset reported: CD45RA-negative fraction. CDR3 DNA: TGCGCCAGCAGCTTGGACCCCGAGGGGGAGCAGTACTTC. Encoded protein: CASSLDPEGEQYF.